One and the same sample provided the 28 T cell receptor beta chains below, sequenced in a study of cytomegalovirus exposure and HLA in healthy donors. The PCR ran on 60 Vbeta and 13 Jbeta primers. Sequencing was performed with immunoSEQ multiplex PCR; in TCRdb, only in-frame clones are kept and a portion is missing. The data show around 170,000 clones, around four fifths seen once. The sequenced sample consisted of PBMCs. The receptors come from a woman aged 50 to 60 in good health and CMV-seropositive.

The chain carries TRBV10-3 and TRBJ1-1; D is possibly TRBD1 (5 bases). The CDR3 is 14 amino acids. V was trimmed by 0 bases and J by 6 bases, leaving 11 bases between them. Germline CDR1 ENHRY, CDR2 SYGVKD. CDR3 in DNA: TGTGCCATCAGTGAGTCCGGGGGAATAGCTGAAGCTTTCTTT. It encodes CAISESGGIAEAFF.

The V gene is TRBV10-3, the J gene TRBJ1-1; D is possibly TRBD1 (5 bases). The CDR3 covers 14 residues. Trimming removed 6 bases from V and 7 bases from J, with 18 bases in between. Germline CDR1 reads ENHRY; CDR2 reads SYGVKD. CDR3 bases: TGTGCCATCAGGGCGACAGTTGCCAATCTTGAAGCTTTCTTT. As protein: CAIRATVANLEAFF.

The chain links TRBV29-1 to TRBJ2-1; a weak D match, TRBD2 (6 bases). This CDR3 has 14 residues. The V end lost 4 bases, the J end lost 2 bases, and 12 bases lay between the germline ends. From germline, CDR1 is SQVTM and CDR2 ANQGSEA. DNA for the CDR3: TGCAGCGTTGTCGCCGGGAGTCCCTACAATGAGCAGTTCTTC. Translating gives CSVVAGSPYNEQFF.

This sequence joins TRBV28 and TRBJ2-5; 8 bases match TRBD1. Near its end, the DNA agrees better with TRBJ2-7, so the J call may be wrong. This CDR3 comprises 15 residues. Per germline, CDR1 MDHEN and CDR2 SYDVKM. The CDR3 DNA reads as TGTGCCAGCAGTCCCCGGACAGGGATAGATGACGAGCAGTACTTC. Its protein is CASSPRTGIDDEQYF.

This sequence joins TRBV5-1 and TRBJ1-4; 10 bases agree with TRBD1. The CDR3 runs to 15 residues. V dropped 3 bases and J dropped 7; count of bases not matched to a gene: 6. CDR1 and CDR2 from the germline V gene are SGHRS and YFSETQ. CDR3 region: CASSWGTGEGEKLFF. The CDR3, as DNA: TGCGCCAGCAGCTGGGGGACAGGGGAGGGTGAAAAACTGTTTTTT.

J is TRBJ2-5 and V is TRBV28; a weak D match, TRBD2 (5 bases). The CDR3 loop spans 15 amino acids. The V end lost 3 bases, the J end lost 11 bases, and 22 bases lay between the germline ends. The germline gives CDR1 MDHEN, CDR2 SYDVKM. CDR3 coding DNA: TGTGCCAGCAGTTTGTCGGGATCCCCCCTAAGGGAGCAGTACTTC. Its protein product is CASSLSGSPLREQYF.

The chain links TRBV7-2 to TRBJ2-2; a possible D gene is TRBD2 (7 bases). The CDR3 length is 15 residues. The V and J ends lost 0 bases and 4 bases respectively, with 9 bases between them. Germline-derived CDR1 and CDR2 are SGHTA and FQGNSA. CDR3 sequence (DNA): TGTGCCAGCAGCTTAGCGGGGGGGCTCACCGGGGAGCTGTTTTTT. The encoded protein is CASSLAGGLTGELFF.

CDR3 DNA sequence: TGTGCCAGCAGGGGGGGAGGATCTGAAGCTTTCTTT. It codes for CASRGGGSEAFF. This chain uses TRBV2 with TRBJ1-1; tentatively, D is TRBD1 (5 bases). V lost 6 bases and J lost 6, with 11 bases in between. The germline V gene has CDR1 SNHLY and CDR2 FYNNEI. This CDR3 region has 12 residues.

The count of this clone is one. Additional DNA sequences in this sample encode the identical CDR3. V is TRBV5-1 and J is TRBJ2-5; 9 positions agree with TRBD2. Germline-derived CDR1 and CDR2 are SGHRS and YFSETQ. The CDR3 has 15 residues. The V and J ends lost 0 bases and 3 bases, in that order; junction bases with no gene match: 3. The CDR3 reads CASSLGASGEETQYF. The CDR3 nucleotides are TGCGCCAGCAGCTTGGGGGCTAGCGGGGAAGAGACCCAGTACTTC. The full variable domain, with the rest looked up from reference TRBV5-1 and TRBJ2-5, is KAGVTQTPRYLIKTRGQQVTLSCSPISGHRSVSWYQQTPGQGLQFLFEYFSETQRNKGNFPGRFSGRQFSNSRSEMNVSTLELGDSALYLCASSLGASGEETQYFGPGTRLLVL.

J is TRBJ2-3 and V is TRBV7-2; 12 nucleotides align to TRBD2. After removal of 4 bases from V and 2 bases from J, the junction contained 13 bases not matched to a gene. Germline values: CDR1 SGHTA, CDR2 FQGNSA. This CDR3 comprises 19 residues. In nucleotides, the CDR3 is TGTGCCAGCAGCTCCCCCGGGACTAGCGGGCCTCTCGTCACAGATACGCAGTATTTT. Its translation: CASSSPGTSGPLVTDTQYF.

This clone was observed a few times. The chain recombines TRBV5-1 with TRBJ2-7; maybe TRBD1 (6 bases). The V end was cut by 4 bases, the J end by 0 bases, with 8 bases between. This CDR3 spans 13 amino acids. Germline assignment: CDR1 SGHRS and CDR2 YFSETQ. The CDR3 here is CASSRDNSYEQYF. Written as DNA, the CDR3 is TGCGCCAGCAGCCGGGACAACTCCTACGAGCAGTACTTC.

The chain couples TRBV20-1 to TRBJ1-2; D unresolved. The germline gives CDR1 DFQATT, CDR2 SNEGSKA (reference sequence). Trimming took 3 bases from V and 8 from J, leaving 10 bases between them. The CDR3 is made up of 11 amino acids. The CDR3 DNA reads as TGCAGTGCTAGGGGAGACGCAGGCTACACCTTC. It encodes CSARGDAGYTF.

The J gene is TRBJ2-7, the V gene TRBV7-2; TRBD1 aligns across 9 bases. V trimming: 4 bases; J trimming: 3 bases; junction bases outside the gene matches: 4. The CDR3 loop spans 14 amino acids. Germline CDR1 SGHTA, CDR2 FQGNSA. The CDR3 is CASSSDRGGYEQYF. DNA for the CDR3: TGTGCCAGCAGCTCGGACAGGGGAGGCTACGAGCAGTACTTC.

The V and J genes are TRBV10-3 and TRBJ2-7; 7 bases map to TRBD1. The CDR3 contains 17 residues. The V gene end was trimmed by 10 bases and the J gene end by 1 base; junction bases not matched to a gene: 19. CDR1 ENHRY and CDR2 SYGVKD come from the germline V gene. The CDR3 sequence: CATGRRTGGRGSYEQYF. The CDR3 DNA follows: TGTGCCACAGGCAGAAGGACAGGCGGCCGCGGATCCTACGAGCAGTACTTC.

The chain employs TRBV7-2 and TRBJ2-4; weak D call: TRBD1 (8 bases). V was clipped by 2 bases and J by 16 bases, with 18 bases between them. Germline V gene lookup returns CDR1 SGHTA and CDR2 FQGNSA. The CDR3 loop spans 13 amino acids. This chain's CDR3 is CASSLLQGGPKYF. The CDR3 nucleotides are TGTGCCAGCAGCTTACTACAGGGGGGGCCAAAATACTTC.

V gene TRBV7-2 combines with J gene TRBJ1-1; D is perhaps TRBD1 (5 bases). The CDR3 totals 14 residues. Per the germline V gene, CDR1 is SGHTA and CDR2 is FQGNSA. Trimming shortened V by 6 bases and J by 0 bases, and 11 bases separated the two germline ends. CDR3 DNA sequence: TGTGCCAGCAGAATAGGGGCGCTGAACACTGAAGCTTTCTTT. Its translation: CASRIGALNTEAFF.

The J gene is TRBJ2-7, the V gene TRBV5-6, with TRBD1 matching 9 bases. J gave up 9 bases and V 4 bases, and 11 bases lay outside the gene matches. Germline CDR1 SGHDT, CDR2 YYEEEE. The CDR3 loop spans 14 amino acids. The CDR3, as DNA: TGTGCCAGCAGCACCAGGGACAGGGTTTGGGGGCAGTACTTC. It codes for CASSTRDRVWGQYF.

The rearrangement uses TRBV7-3 and TRBJ2-1; 10 bases fit TRBD2. CDR3 length: 14 amino acids. The trim removed 5 bases at V and 4 bases at J, leaving 2 bases unmatched. Germline V lookup: CDR1 SGHTA, CDR2 FQGTGA. CDR3 coding DNA: TGTGCCAGCAGCCCGGGACTAGCGTACAATGAGCAGTTCTTC. This encodes CASSPGLAYNEQFF.

The rearrangement joins TRBV11-2 to TRBJ2-5; D is uncertain. Trimming left V 6 bases short and J 7 bases short, with 15 bases between. This CDR3 contains 13 residues. CDR1 is SGHAT, CDR2 FQNNGV, per germline. DNA of the CDR3: TGTGCCAGCAGAGACACCCCCGTAGGGACCCAGTACTTC. As protein: CASRDTPVGTQYF.

CDR3: CASSSIGQGAWYGYTF. CDR3 in DNA: TGTGCCAGCAGTTCCATCGGACAGGGGGCTTGGTATGGCTACACCTTC. This chain links TRBV6-5 with TRBJ1-2; 11 nucleotides align to TRBD1. This CDR3 has 16 residues. CDR1 and CDR2 (germline): MNHEY, SVGAGI. J lost 5 bases, V lost 4 bases, and 9 bases had no gene match.

CDR3 nucleotides: TGTGCCAGCAGCTTGCGTGGTCAGCCCCAGCATTTT. Protein sequence: CASSLRGQPQHF. The chain employs TRBV7-2 and TRBJ1-5, with unresolved D. V dropped 3 bases and J dropped 6 bases, with 6 bases sitting between them. The CDR3 has 12 amino acids. Per the germline V gene, CDR1 is SGHTA and CDR2 is FQGNSA.

This clone turned up a few times. This chain joins TRBV2 and TRBJ2-5; 13 positions match TRBD2. The junction had 3 bases not matched to a gene; V was cut back by 6 bases and J by 5 bases. The germline gives CDR1 SNHLY, CDR2 FYNNEI. The CDR3 consists of 14 residues. CDR3 residues: CASSRTSGSETQYF. CDR3 bases: TGTGCCAGCAGCCGGACTAGCGGGAGTGAGACCCAGTACTTC.

The chain uses TRBV11-3 and TRBJ1-2; D perhaps matches TRBD1 (6 bases). In germline, CDR1 is SGHNT, CDR2 YENEEA. The CDR3 covers 12 residues. Trimming removed 5 bases at V and 5 bases at J, with 9 bases between. The DNA for the CDR3 is TGTGCCAGCAGCGCCAGGGGTTATGGCTACACCTTC. Its protein is CASSARGYGYTF.

The chain uses TRBV9 and TRBJ2-3, with D perhaps TRBD2 (5 bases). The CDR3 loop spans 16 amino acids. The V gene lost 3 bases and the J gene lost 2 bases, with 16 bases spanning the gap. Looked up from germline, CDR1 is SGDLS and CDR2 is YYNGEE. CDR3 in amino acids: CASSALSGTYTDTQYF. The DNA for the CDR3 is TGTGCCAGCAGCGCCTTAAGCGGTACTTACACAGATACGCAGTATTTT.

This sequence joins TRBV7-3 and TRBJ1-2; a weak D match, TRBD1 (5 bases). CDR1 is SGHTA and CDR2 is FQGTGA in the germline V gene. V was clipped by 2 bases and J by 7 bases, with 17 bases between them. The CDR3 is made up of 15 amino acids. The CDR3 nucleotides read TGTGCCAGCAGCTTATCGGGGGGTAGTGCGGGTGGCTACACCTTC. Translating it yields CASSLSGGSAGGYTF.

The CDR3 is CASSPNRGYSTGELFF. DNA of the CDR3: TGTGCCAGCAGCCCGAACAGGGGGTATAGCACCGGGGAGCTGTTTTTT. The rearrangement joins TRBV28 to TRBJ2-2; TRBD1 agrees at 8 bases. The germline CDR1 and CDR2 sequences are MDHEN and SYDVKM. There are 16 residues in the CDR3. V trimming: 6 bases; J trimming: 4 bases; junction bases outside the gene matches: 10.

This chain connects TRBV28 to TRBJ1-5; 8 bases line up with TRBD1. V dropped 6 bases and J dropped 6; count of bases not matched to a gene: 4. CDR3 size: 13 residues. CDR1 is MDHEN, CDR2 SYDVKM, per germline. DNA for the CDR3: TGTGCCAGCAGGGGACAGGTAGGTCAGCCCCAGCATTTT. Encoded protein: CASRGQVGQPQHF.

V and J are TRBV7-2 and TRBJ1-6; perhaps TRBD1 as D (6 bases). V lost 2 bases to trimming and J lost 7 bases, with 15 bases between them. The CDR3 runs to 16 residues. Germline V gene lookup returns CDR1 SGHTA and CDR2 FQGNSA. DNA for the CDR3: TGTGCCAGCAGCTTATACAGAATCACAGGGAATTCACCCCTCCACTTT. This codes for CASSLYRITGNSPLHF.